Sequencing of this T cell receptor (beta chain) was carried out in a study of CD8 T cells in Susac syndrome. Peripheral blood CD8+ and CD4+ T cells were profiled by TCR beta sequencing. Random-hexamer reverse transcription was applied to roughly 0.5 to 1 ug RNA. Amplification of TCR beta CDR3 across 54 Vbeta and 13 Jbeta was performed with immunoSEQ multiplex PCR. Via MiXCR, TCRdb re-called the immunoSEQ multiplex PCR reads, giving one row per CDR3 protein. The sample yields about 180,000 distinct CDR3 sequences, approximately 94% seen once. The CDR3 loop spans 14 amino acids. Germline CDR1 and CDR2: DFQATT and SNEGSKA (reference sequence). Trimming cost V 3 bases and J 4 bases; bases outside gene matches: 7.

The clonotype originates from a human donor with multiple sclerosis. The rearrangement joins TRBV20-1 to TRBJ2-7; 9 nucleotides match TRBD1. Specimen: CD4+ T cells from PBMCs. The CDR3 loop is CSARPGQGRYEQYF. As DNA, the CDR3 is TGCAGTGCTAGGCCCGGACAGGGGAGGTACGAGCAGTACTTC.